The rows below give T cell receptor beta chains drawn from one sample of a study of molecular identifiers for immune sequencing clone quantification. TCRdb itself ran the PCR reads through MiXCR, one entry per CDR3 protein. The sample lists around 460,000 distinct CDR3 sequences, around 23% occurring once. Material: naive CD8+ T cells from blood, with Jurkat cell RNA spiked in. The receptors originated from a human donor in good health. Some libraries in this study had Jurkat cell RNA spiked in. The CDR3 runs from the conserved cysteine through the conserved F or W. The order of the fields is J gene, D gene, V gene, clone size, CDR3 DNA, CDR3 protein. D genes are given only for firm matches. Size is omitted from some rows. Given values are once, few, many or a class for expanded clones.

TRBJ1-1 NA TRBV3-1 NA TGTGCCAGCAGCCAAGATGCCCGTGGCGGCGAGAGGCCTTTCTTT CASSQDARGGERPFF
TRBJ2-1 TRBD2 TRBV11-2 NA TGTGCCAGCAGCTTAGTAACTAGCGGGGACAATGAGCAGTTCTTC CASSLVTSGDNEQFF
TRBJ1-5 TRBD1 TRBV4-3 few TGCGCCAGCAGCCAAGAATGGACAGGCGGCAATCAGCCCCAGCATTTT CASSQEWTGGNQPQHF
TRBJ2-7 TRBD2 TRBV9 many TGTGCCAGCAGCGTAGCTACAAGCGGGAGGGTCTACGAGCAGTACTTC CASSVATSGRVYEQYF
TRBJ2-3 NA TRBV29-1 many TGCAGCGTTAAGGGTTGGGGGGAAGCCACAGATACGCAGTATTTT CSVKGWGEATDTQYF
TRBJ1-6 NA TRBV7-9 many TGTGCCAGCAGCTTAAGGGCGGGGGAGAATTCACCCCTCCACTTT CASSLRAGENSPLHF
TRBJ2-7 NA TRBV6-6 NA TGTGCCAGCAGTTACTCGCCGGGGTATGGAGCCGAGCAGTACTTC CASSYSPGYGAEQYF
TRBJ2-4 NA TRBV21-1 once TGTGCCAGCAGCCCATCCCTCCCCGGGACAGAGTTTTTTCTGGCCAAAAACATTCAGTACTTC CASSPSLPGTEFFLAKNIQYF
TRBJ2-7 TRBD1 TRBV29-1 NA TGCAGCGTTGAAGCCAAACCGGGACAGGGGTCCTACGAGCAGTACTTC CSVEAKPGQGSYEQYF
TRBJ2-1 TRBD1 TRBV28 NA TGTGCCAGCAGTTTAGACAGGGGGCGCCGGAATGAGCAGTTCTTC CASSLDRGRRNEQFF
TRBJ1-4 NA TRBV30 few TGTGCCTGGAGTGTATTTGGTATGGAAAAACTGTTTTTT CAWSVFGMEKLFF
TRBJ2-3 NA TRBV12-3/TRBV12-4 few TGTGCCAGCACTAGCGGCACAGATACGCAGTATTTT CASTSGTDTQYF
TRBJ1-1 TRBD1 TRBV5-4 NA TGTGCCAGCAGCATCGGACAGGAGATCGGGACTGAAGCTTTCTTT CASSIGQEIGTEAFF
TRBJ2-7 NA TRBV10-3 many TGTGCCATCAGTGCGACGTACGAGCAGTACTTC CAISATYEQYF
TRBJ1-5 NA TRBV6-2/TRBV6-3 NA TGTGCCAGCGTGGAGGGGAACAGCAATCAGCCCCAGCATTTT CASVEGNSNQPQHF
TRBJ2-7 TRBD2 TRBV28 NA TGTGCCAGCAGTCTCTCGACTAGCGGGAGGGCCAAGTCCTACGAGCAGTACTTC CASSLSTSGRAKSYEQYF
TRBJ1-1 NA TRBV6-2/TRBV6-3 many TGTGCCAGCAGTTACTTGACCACAATATCGTGGAAATCGAACACTGAAGCTTTCTTT CASSYLTTISWKSNTEAFF
TRBJ2-5 TRBD1 TRBV29-1 many TGCAGCGTTGAACTCGACAGGGCCAGGGACTTC CSVELDRARDF
TRBJ2-5 TRBD1 TRBV7-9 NA TGTGCCAGCAGCTTAGGCCGGACAGGGGAGGAGACCCAGTACTTC CASSLGRTGEETQYF
TRBJ1-3 NA TRBV12-3/TRBV12-4 NA TGTACCAGCACCTCCAGTCGAAACACCATATATTTT CTSTSSRNTIYF
TRBJ2-1 NA TRBV11-2 many TGTGCCAGCAGCTTAGCTCAGGATTACAATGAGCAGTTCTTC CASSLAQDYNEQFF
TRBJ2-3 NA TRBV12-3/TRBV12-4 many TGTGCCAGCAGTCCACTGAGGGGCACAGATACGCAGTATTTT CASSPLRGTDTQYF
TRBJ2-7 NA TRBV2 few TGTGCCAGCAGGCGGCAGGACCGTTACGAGCAGTACTTC CASRRQDRYEQYF
TRBJ1-1 NA TRBV19 NA TGTGCCAGTAGTATCGGCCCCCACAGGGTCAACACTGAAGCTTTCTTT CASSIGPHRVNTEAFF
TRBJ1-1 NA TRBV19 NA TGTGCCACCCTGCAGAACACTGAAGCTTTCTTT CATLQNTEAFF
TRBJ2-7 NA TRBV6-1 few TGTGCCAGCACTGAACTGGCAGGGTGGTCCGAGCAGTACTTC CASTELAGWSEQYF
TRBJ2-1 TRBD2 TRBV27 few TGTGCCAGCCGCTCGGGACTAGCGGGACCCCATGAGCAGTTCTTC CASRSGLAGPHEQFF